A single sample is the source of the 30 T cell receptor beta chains below, sequenced in a study of blood T cell repertoires in COVID-19. The repertoire was sequenced with immunoSEQ multiplex PCR; TCRdb's copy has only in-frame clones and lacks some. The table shows about 200,000 clones, with roughly 80% occurring only once. Material for sequencing was peripheral blood. These receptors all come from a human donor in a cohort sampled during active COVID-19.

This chain's CDR3 is CSVEGMNTEAFF. CDR3 nucleotide sequence: TGCAGCGTTGAAGGTATGAACACTGAAGCTTTCTTT. The J gene is TRBJ1-1, the V gene TRBV29-1, with D uncertain. The V end was cut by 1 base, the J end by 0 bases, with 3 bases between. The length of the CDR3 is 12 residues. The germline V gene has CDR1 SQVTM and CDR2 ANQGSEA. The whole variable domain, remainder taken from reference TRBV29-1 and TRBJ1-1, is SAVISQKPSRDICQRGTSLTIQCQVDSQVTMMFWYRQQPGQSLTLIATANQGSEATYESGFVIDKFPISRPNLTFSTLTVSNMSPEDSSIYLCSVEGMNTEAFFGQGTRLTVV.

Concerning this clone: A far larger clone lies a single base away; this is likely a read error. The J gene is TRBJ1-4, the V gene TRBV6-5; weak D call: TRBD1 (6 bases). Germline V gene data show CDR1 as MNHEY and CDR2 as SVGAGI. Trimming removed 5 bases at V and 0 bases at J, with 7 bases between. The CDR3 is 14 amino acids. DNA of the CDR3: TGTGCCAGCAGTCACAGGGCAACTAATGAAAAACTGTTTTTT. It specifies CASSHRATNEKLFF.

This clone has a single count. The chain employs TRBV28 and TRBJ2-4, with 12 bases fitting TRBD2. Germline loops: CDR1 MDHEN, CDR2 SYDVKM. The length of the CDR3 is 18 residues. V lost 5 bases to trimming and J lost 0 bases; unmatched junction nucleotides: 8. CDR3 DNA sequence: TGTGCCAGCAGTCTGGGACTAGCGGGCCTCCTAGCCAAAAACATTCAGTACTTC. It is translated as CASSLGLAGLLAKNIQYF. The full variable domain, rest sourced from reference TRBV28 and TRBJ2-4, is DVKVTQSSRYLVKRTGEKVFLECVQDMDHENMFWYRQDPGLGLRLIYFSYDVKMKEKGDIPEGYSVSREKKERFSLILESASTNQTSMYLCASSLGLAGLLAKNIQYFGAGTRLSVL.

This chain uses TRBV24-1 with TRBJ2-7; TRBD1 matches 9 bases. V dropped 4 bases and J dropped 5; count of bases not matched to a gene: 8. Per the germline V gene, CDR1 is KGHDR and CDR2 is SFDVKD. The CDR3 spans 15 residues. The DNA for the CDR3 is TGTGCCACCAGTGAGGCCGGGACAGGGTTCAACGAGCAGTACTTC. Protein: CATSEAGTGFNEQYF.

The chain joins TRBV28 to TRBJ2-7, with TRBD2 matching over 7 bases. CDR1 and CDR2 (germline): MDHEN, SYDVKM. The V segment lost 5 bases and the J segment 1 base; nucleotides outside the gene matches: 14. The CDR3 loop spans 17 amino acids. The CDR3 coding sequence is TGTGCCAGCAGTACACCCCTTCGACTAGCTTTATCCTACGAGCAGTACTTC. Residues: CASSTPLRLALSYEQYF.

This chain links TRBV28 with TRBJ2-7; tentatively, D is TRBD2 (6 bases). CDR1 MDHEN and CDR2 SYDVKM come from the germline V gene. This CDR3 comprises 16 residues. V lost 5 bases and J 3 bases, leaving 20 bases between the germline ends. Here the CDR3 DNA reads TGTGCCAGCAGTGGGACGTCGATCGGGAGTATCTACGAGCAGTACTTC. Protein product: CASSGTSIGSIYEQYF.

The V call is TRBV2, the J call TRBJ1-2, with 7 bases aligning to TRBD1. V dropped 6 bases and J dropped 10; count of bases not matched to a gene: 17. The CDR3 is 15 amino acids. Germline V gene data show CDR1 as SNHLY and CDR2 as FYNNEI. The CDR3 loop is CASRGPMSDRRYYTF. In DNA, the CDR3 is TGTGCCAGCAGGGGCCCGATGTCGGACAGGAGGTACTACACCTTC.

This clone is a singleton in its sample. This chain uses TRBV28 with TRBJ2-1; 7 bases match TRBD1. The germline CDR1 and CDR2 sequences are MDHEN and SYDVKM. The length of the CDR3 is 15 residues. With 3 bases clipped from V and 3 bases from J, the junction kept 5 bases outside the gene matches. CDR3 coding DNA: TGTGCCAGCAGTTTGAGACAGGGCCTCTACAATGAGCAGTTCTTC. This codes for CASSLRQGLYNEQFF. Variable domain in full (rest from reference TRBV28 and TRBJ2-1): DVKVTQSSRYLVKRTGEKVFLECVQDMDHENMFWYRQDPGLGLRLIYFSYDVKMKEKGDIPEGYSVSREKKERFSLILESASTNQTSMYLCASSLRQGLYNEQFFGPGTRLTVL.

This sequence joins TRBV24-1 and TRBJ2-7, with D perhaps matching TRBD1 (5 bases). V was trimmed by 3 bases and J by 6 bases, leaving 8 bases between them. The CDR3 covers 12 residues. Germline values: CDR1 KGHDR, CDR2 SFDVKD. Here the CDR3 DNA reads TGTGCCACCAGTGATGACAGACGCGAGCAGTACTTC. Residues: CATSDDRREQYF.

The chain uses TRBV7-9 and TRBJ2-2; TRBD1 is a possible D gene (6 bases). V was pared by 5 bases and J by 2 bases, with 9 bases between. Germline values: CDR1 SEHNR, CDR2 FQNEAQ (reference sequence). The CDR3 covers 14 residues. CDR3 amino acids: CASSPTGNTGELFF. CDR3 DNA: TGTGCCAGCAGCCCGACAGGAAACACCGGGGAGCTGTTTTTT.

In nucleotides, the CDR3 is TGTGCCAGCTCACCACTAGGGGCGTTTGGCTCTGGGGCCAACGTCCTGACTTTC. The encoded protein is CASSPLGAFGSGANVLTF. V is TRBV18 and J is TRBJ2-6, with a weak D call TRBD1 (5 bases). V was pared by 1 base and J by 0 bases, with 13 bases between. Looked up from germline, CDR1 is KGHSH and CDR2 is LQKENI. The CDR3 extends over 18 amino acids.

The J gene is TRBJ2-1, the V gene TRBV19, with TRBD1 matching over 7 bases. V was clipped by 10 bases and J by 5 bases; unmatched bases: 2. Germline CDR1 reads LNHDA; CDR2 reads SQIVND (reference sequence). The CDR3 extends over 11 amino acids. The CDR3 region has the DNA TGTGCCACGGACAGGCACAATGAGCAGTTCTTC. This gives the protein CATDRHNEQFF.

This clone was seen only once. The CDR3 nucleotides are TGTGCCAGCACCGACCCCGGGAGAGGGCCGAGCAATCAGCCCCAGCATTTT. Encoded protein: CASTDPGRGPSNQPQHF. This rearrangement joins TRBV28 to TRBJ1-5; no definite D call. Germline V lookup: CDR1 MDHEN, CDR2 SYDVKM. V was cut by 7 bases and J by 1 base, with 20 bases left in between. This CDR3 contains 17 residues.

This clone has just a few counts. The junction departs from the called germline gene at one end, perhaps through a read error. J is TRBJ2-1 and V is TRBV9, with 7 bases that match TRBD2. Germline assignment: CDR1 SGDLS and CDR2 YYNGEE. The CDR3 extends over 15 amino acids. The CDR3 DNA reads TGTGCCAGCAGCGTAGATGGCGGGAGCTACGATGAGCAGTTCTTC. Its protein product is CASSVDGGSYDEQFF.

This clone has a single count. J is TRBJ2-7 and V is TRBV12-5, with 10 bases lining up with TRBD1. In germline, CDR1 is LGHNT, CDR2 FRNRAP. CDR3 length: 14 residues. Trimming removed 4 bases from V and 4 bases from J; junction bases left unmatched: 4. The CDR3 DNA is TGTGCTAGTGGTTCGGGACAGGGGAAGTACGAGCAGTACTTC. Protein product: CASGSGQGKYEQYF.

There are a few counts of this clone. V and J are TRBV11-2 and TRBJ1-5; D gene uncertain. CDR1 and CDR2 from the germline V gene are SGHAT and FQNNGV. The CDR3 covers 14 residues. V shed 5 bases and J shed 2 bases, with 10 bases lying between them. CDR3 sequence: CASSLGRGNQPQHF. The CDR3 bases are TGTGCCAGCAGCCTAGGGAGGGGCAATCAGCCCCAGCATTTT.

The gene calls are TRBV28 and TRBJ2-7, with a possible D match to TRBD2 (5 bases). The CDR3 spans 14 residues. The V gene lost 6 bases and the J gene lost 7 bases, with 19 bases spanning the gap. Germline loops: CDR1 MDHEN, CDR2 SYDVKM. In DNA, the CDR3 is TGTGCCAGCAGAAAACGGGCGGGTCCGGGGGAGCAGTACTTC. This codes for CASRKRAGPGEQYF.

This chain joins TRBV21-1 and TRBJ1-1; the table's D call of TRBD1 was not tested on the DNA. TRBV21-1 is noted as a pseudogene. CDR3 length: 15 amino acids. The CDR3 protein is CASSKGGPQGAEAFF. Here the CDR3 DNA reads TGTGCCAGCAGCAAAGGAGGTCCACAGGGGGCTGAAGCTTTCTTT.

V usage is TRBV14 and J usage is TRBJ1-1; 10 nucleotides agree with TRBD1. With 5 bases clipped from V and 3 bases from J, the junction kept 0 bases outside the gene matches. The CDR3 extends over 13 amino acids. CDR1 is SGHDN, CDR2 FVKESK, per germline. As DNA, the CDR3 is TGTGCCAGCAGCGGGACAGGGGACACTGAAGCTTTCTTT. This sequence encodes CASSGTGDTEAFF.

This clone was observed many times. The gene calls are TRBV27 and TRBJ1-2, with 7 positions matching TRBD1. CDR1 MNHEY and CDR2 SMNVEV come from the germline V gene (reference sequence). The V segment lost 4 bases and the J segment 2 bases; nucleotides outside the gene matches: 7. CDR3 length: 15 residues. CDR3: CASSSSSTGNYGYTF. The CDR3 coding sequence is TGTGCCAGCAGTTCATCCTCGACAGGGAACTATGGCTACACCTTC.

V and J are TRBV28 and TRBJ1-1; 8 bases line up with TRBD1. The germline gives CDR1 MDHEN, CDR2 SYDVKM. V gave up 4 bases and J gave up 6 bases; unmatched junction bases: 10. The CDR3 totals 15 residues. The chain's CDR3 is CASSSPGQGNSEAFF. The CDR3 region has the DNA TGTGCCAGCAGTTCCCCCGGACAGGGTAATTCTGAAGCTTTCTTT.

The rearrangement joins TRBV28 to TRBJ2-7, with TRBD1 identical over 10 bases. CDR3 length: 14 amino acids. The junction had 7 bases not matched to a gene; V was cut back by 2 bases and J by 9 bases. Germline CDR1 is MDHEN and CDR2 is SYDVKM. CDR3 sequence (DNA): TGTGCCAGCAGTTTAGGACAGGGGGGTTTACGGCAGTACTTC. Translation gives CASSLGQGGLRQYF.

This chain joins TRBV7-6 and TRBJ2-5; 9 bases align to TRBD1. J lost 5 bases, V lost 6 bases, and 10 bases had no gene match. The CDR3 length is 15 residues. CDR1 and CDR2 from the germline V gene are SGHVS and FNYEAQ. The CDR3 DNA reads as TGTGCCAGCAGACAGGGGGCCTCCCCGATCGAGACCCAGTACTTC. Its protein is CASRQGASPIETQYF.

The chain links TRBV7-2 to TRBJ2-5, with 9 bases aligning to TRBD2. This CDR3 has 14 residues. Germline V gives CDR1 SGHTA, CDR2 FQGNSA. Germline trimming cut 1 base from V and 5 bases from J; bases unmatched to any gene: 2. The CDR3: CASSLEAGGETQYF. The CDR3 nucleotides read TGTGCCAGCAGCTTAGAGGCGGGAGGGGAGACCCAGTACTTC.

The chain has TRBV7-2 and TRBJ2-7; the match to TRBD1 covers 9 bases. J lost 3 bases, V lost 2 bases, and 11 bases had no gene match. The CDR3 totals 17 residues. Germline CDR1 is SGHTA and CDR2 is FQGNSA. The CDR3 nucleotides read TGTGCCAGCAGCTTAACTCTACGGGACAGGGATTACTACGAGCAGTACTTC. Its translation is CASSLTLRDRDYYEQYF.

The chain combines TRBV28 with TRBJ2-7, with 8 bases that match TRBD1. Unmatched junction bases numbered 8, after V lost 6 bases and J lost 4 bases. From germline, CDR1 is MDHEN and CDR2 SYDVKM. There are 14 residues in the CDR3. The CDR3: CASSAPGGGYEQYF. CDR3 DNA: TGTGCCAGCAGCGCCCCAGGGGGCGGGTACGAGCAGTACTTC.

The V and J genes are TRBV7-4 and TRBJ2-7; 9 nucleotides line up with TRBD1. Germline CDR1 is SGHVT and CDR2 is SQSDAQ. This CDR3 spans 15 amino acids. With 1 base clipped from V and 5 bases from J, the junction kept 6 bases outside the gene matches. The DNA of the CDR3 is TGTGCCAGCAGCTTAGAGGGGACAGGGTTAAACGAGCAGTACTTC. Translated: CASSLEGTGLNEQYF.

CDR3 nucleotides: TGTGCCAGCAGCTTGCTGGTTCTCGGGGAGCAGTACTTC. Protein sequence: CASSLLVLGEQYF. The J gene is TRBJ2-7, the V gene TRBV5-6; no clear D gene. The CDR3 extends over 13 amino acids. Germline values: CDR1 SGHDT, CDR2 YYEEEE. V dropped 1 base and J dropped 7 bases, with 12 bases sitting between them.

J is TRBJ2-7 and V is TRBV7-3; possibly TRBD1 for D (6 bases). The CDR3 loop spans 15 amino acids. V was trimmed by 4 bases and J by 1 base, leaving 14 bases between them. Germline lookup yields CDR1 SGHTA and CDR2 FQGTGA. CDR3: CASSSRTASSYEQYF. The DNA of the CDR3 is TGTGCCAGCAGCTCCCGGACAGCTAGTTCCTACGAGCAGTACTTC.

The chain links TRBV27 to TRBJ2-4; 7 positions agree with TRBD2. The CDR3 totals 16 residues. The V and J ends lost 1 base and 0 bases, in that order; junction bases with no gene match: 3. In germline, CDR1 is MNHEY, CDR2 SMNVEV (reference sequence). CDR3 DNA: TGTGCCAGCAGTTTATGGGCTAGCGGAGCCAAAAACATTCAGTACTTC. Encoded protein: CASSLWASGAKNIQYF.